The rows below give T cell receptor beta chains drawn from one sample of a study of T cell responses to AZD1222 COVID-19 vaccine. Sequencing was performed with immunoSEQ multiplex PCR; in TCRdb, only in-frame clones are kept and a portion is missing. The table records more than 95,000 clones, 85% to 90% of them present only once. The sequences come from peripheral blood, collected 28 days after the second AZD1222 dose. Every receptor here comes from an adult who received the AZD1222 COVID-19 vaccine. Each CDR3 is given with its conserved first and last residue.

CASSQLQEAYEQYF	TRBV18
CASSIQPQGDGETQYF	TRBV5-1
CASSEGGRANTEAFF	TRBV2
CAWSSRTGTNEKLFF	TRBV30
CSASSRTGLSEKLFF	TRBV20-1
CAWSAQYDYGYTF	TRBV30
CASNRQGTGYTF	TRBV28
CASSERTEETQYF	TRBV2
CASSLDVRQDGYTF	TRBV5-4
CASSSKGVRSSYEQYF	TRBV5-1
CASSYSAGGRGYEQYF	TRBV7-2
CASSPPGTDYNEQFF	TRBV9
CASSLAAAGASDTQYF	TRBV5-1
CASSISGRGQPQHF	TRBV19
CASSLGWSSYEQYF	TRBV11-2
CASRPGPAEEKLFF	TRBV19
CASSSQPAGPYGYTF	TRBV7-2
CASSQQNSPLHF	TRBV4-1
CAIRGQGEVGGELFF	TRBV10-3
CAWSVWNEQFF	TRBV30
CASSQLAGTYNEQFF	TRBV11-3
CASSLPREETQYF	TRBV2
CASSPGQGSYNEQFF	TRBV2
CSATGTGELFF	TRBV20-1
CASSQVFQGSGANVLTF	TRBV4-3
CASRTSGGTYEQYF	TRBV5-8
CASSPGHKNTEAFF	TRBV7-2
CASSYRWGDTQYF	TRBV6-5
CASSLGRSVETQYF	TRBV5-8
CASSSGPSNQPQHF	TRBV27
CAVGGGHQPQHF	TRBV7-9
CASSYGTSYEQYF	TRBV6-5
CASSPAGGSLSTDTQYF	TRBV18
CASSGTGGAYSNQPQHF	TRBV2
CASSVGTDPLNTGELFF	TRBV9
CASREGQGYSYEQYF	TRBV28
CASSLVGGYYGYTF	TRBV5-4
CASSSGPNQPQHF	TRBV5-1
CASRFSEETQYF	TRBV6-5
CASSEPQRETQYF	TRBV10-2
CASSVDRTGGTGELFF	TRBV9
CASSFRVGQGYEQYF	TRBV5-1
CASSLNGAVSGNTIYF	TRBV5-8
CASTRDSDFGGYTF	TRBV7-9
CASSPQGQPNSPLHF	TRBV5-1
CASSQGGQETQYF	TRBV5-6
CASSGTGGTEAFF	TRBV18
CASRQGTATYNEQFF	TRBV2
CASSPRAGGTDTQYF	TRBV2
CASSRGGVQETQYF	TRBV7-6
CASSLTGRYGYTF	TRBV2
CASSTTASSYNEQFF	TRBV5-1